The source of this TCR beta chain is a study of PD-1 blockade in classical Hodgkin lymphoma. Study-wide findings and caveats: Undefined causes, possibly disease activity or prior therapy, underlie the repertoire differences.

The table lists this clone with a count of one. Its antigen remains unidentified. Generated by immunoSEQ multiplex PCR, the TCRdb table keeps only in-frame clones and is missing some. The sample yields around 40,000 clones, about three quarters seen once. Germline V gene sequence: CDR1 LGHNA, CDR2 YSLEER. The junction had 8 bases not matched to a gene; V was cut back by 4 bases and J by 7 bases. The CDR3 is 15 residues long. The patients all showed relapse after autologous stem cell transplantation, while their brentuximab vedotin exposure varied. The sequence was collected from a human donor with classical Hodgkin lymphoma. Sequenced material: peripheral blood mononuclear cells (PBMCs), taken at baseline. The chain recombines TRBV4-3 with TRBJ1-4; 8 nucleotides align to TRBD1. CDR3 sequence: CASSLRTGHVEKLFF. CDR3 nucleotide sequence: TGCGCCAGCAGCCTCCGGACAGGGCACGTTGAAAAACTGTTTTTT.